This T cell receptor beta chain was documented in a study of blood T cells in healthy people across ages. Study results and caveats: The long-lived group displayed more naive CD4+ cells, plus higher diversity, than the aged donors did.

Together with a sample-barcoded 5' primer, a J-beta primer mix was included in a second PCR lasting about 7 to 12 cycles. TCRdb called the 5' RACE reads again in MiXCR, with one record for every CDR3 protein. The sample holds around 850,000 distinct CDR3 sequences, 30% to 45% seen once. The V segment lost 2 bases and the J segment 1 base; nucleotides outside the gene matches: 2. CDR3 size: 17 residues. CDR1 ENHRY and CDR2 SYGVKD come from the germline V gene. Each donor supplied approximately 10 milliliters of peripheral blood. No fewer than 6 micrograms of total RNA were isolated from every sample. In this sample, this clonotype turned up many times. Its antigen is not known.

The sequenced sample was blood. This TCR was sampled from a man aged 18 to 30 in good health. This sequence joins TRBV10-3 and TRBJ2-6, with TRBD1 identical over 10 bases. Here the CDR3 reads CAISEGDRGSGANVLTF. For the CDR3, the DNA is TGTGCCATCAGTGAGGGGGACAGGGGTTCTGGGGCCAACGTCCTGACTTTC.